These 11 T cell receptor beta chains share one sample of origin, sequenced in a study of T cell responses to AZD1222 COVID-19 vaccine (dated by TCRdb to the early 2020s). Receptors were amplified or captured by the immunoSEQ multiplex PCR assay. Held by TCRdb, this immuneACCESS table contains in-frame sequences only and omits some clones. Under half of the omission traces to an unresolved V gene where checked; the cause of the rest is unknown. The sample profile shows some 150,000 clones; 92% of them were found once. The ten most abundant clones make up about 4.5% of the sample. The time point label corresponds to: baseline before first vaccination. The sample's treatment or condition label, decoded: meningococcal conjugate vaccine given as trial control. The specimen was peripheral blood, collected on day 0 of MenACWY control vaccination. The receptors shown here come from an adult in good health.

This clone was counted once. The CDR3 coding sequence is TGTGCCAGCAGCCGACCACCAGGGGAAGCAGGCTACAATGAGCAGTTCTTC. Translated, it gives CASSRPPGEAGYNEQFF. V and J are TRBV5-6 and TRBJ2-1; perhaps TRBD1 as D (6 bases). This CDR3 has 17 residues. CDR1 SGHDT and CDR2 YYEEEE come from the germline V gene. The V and J ends lost 4 bases and 3 bases respectively, with 20 bases between them.

The rearrangement uses TRBV15 and TRBJ1-3, with D unclear. Deletions cut 3 bases from V and 4 bases from J, with 13 bases between. The CDR3 has 15 residues. CDR1 is LNHNV and CDR2 is YYDKDF in the germline V gene (reference sequence). The CDR3 spells CATSRDRSGGNTIYF. Here the CDR3 DNA reads TGTGCCACCAGCAGGGACCGCTCTGGGGGAAACACCATATATTTT.

This chain uses TRBV6-4 with TRBJ1-2, with D tentatively TRBD1 (5 bases). With 0 bases removed from V and 5 bases from J, the gap between germline ends came to 22 bases. Germline CDR1 MRHNA, CDR2 SNTAGT. This CDR3 comprises 18 residues. The CDR3 loop is CASSDSTGSRLPPYGYTF. DNA for the CDR3: TGTGCCAGCAGTGACTCCACAGGCTCCCGATTACCCCCTTATGGCTACACCTTC.

The rearrangement links TRBV29-1 to TRBJ1-1; no clear D. The CDR3 contains 13 residues. CDR1 is SQVTM, CDR2 ANQGSEA, per germline. V was pared by 3 bases and J by 4 bases, with 12 bases between. For the CDR3, the DNA is TGCAGCGTTGATGGCGGGCTGAGCACTGAAGCTTTCTTT. It specifies CSVDGGLSTEAFF.

The V gene is TRBV30, the J gene TRBJ2-7; D not certain. V was cut by 0 bases and J by 0 bases, with 12 bases left in between. Germline CDR1 and CDR2: GTSNPN and SVGIG (reference sequence). The CDR3 consists of 15 residues. The CDR3 sequence: CAWSVFPLGSYEQYF. DNA for the CDR3: TGTGCCTGGAGTGTATTTCCCCTAGGCTCCTACGAGCAGTACTTC.

The V call is TRBV6-4, the J call TRBJ2-2, with 9 bases that match TRBD2. The trim removed 4 bases at V and 1 base at J, leaving 4 bases unmatched. The length of the CDR3 is 16 residues. Germline V CDR1 and CDR2: MRHNA, SNTAGT. CDR3 in DNA: TGTGCCAGCAGTGGAGCGACTAGCGGGAACACCGGGGAGCTGTTTTTT. As protein: CASSGATSGNTGELFF.

The genes are TRBV5-1 and TRBJ2-2; D remains ambiguous. CDR3 length equals 12 residues. In germline, CDR1 is SGHRS, CDR2 YFSETQ. Trimming cost V 5 bases and J 6 bases, with 8 bases left between them. The CDR3 sequence is CASSPVPGELFF. CDR3 sequence (DNA): TGCGCCAGCAGTCCGGTCCCCGGGGAGCTGTTTTTT.

The chain carries TRBV7-2 and TRBJ1-5; D gene unclear. The germline V and J ends were trimmed by 8 bases and 0 bases, with 8 bases remaining between them. Germline CDR1 and CDR2: SGHTA and FQGNSA. This CDR3 comprises 13 residues. The CDR3 coding sequence is TGTGCCAGCGGTGTGAATAGCAATCAGCCCCAGCATTTT. This translates into CASGVNSNQPQHF.

The V call is TRBV9, the J call TRBJ2-3; 12 nucleotides match TRBD2. The CDR3 spans 15 residues. The V and J ends lost 4 bases and 6 bases, in that order; junction bases with no gene match: 6. CDR1 and CDR2 from the germline V gene are SGDLS and YYNGEE. CDR3 DNA: TGTGCCAGCAGCTCGGGACTAGCGGGTCGGGATACGCAGTATTTT. This encodes CASSSGLAGRDTQYF.

The V and J genes are TRBV2 and TRBJ2-2; TRBD2 agrees at 14 bases. Germline V gives CDR1 SNHLY, CDR2 FYNNEI. The V and J ends lost 6 bases and 4 bases, in that order; junction bases with no gene match: 7. The CDR3 spans 17 residues. CDR3 residues: CASRSGLAGGGTGELFF. For the CDR3, the DNA is TGTGCCAGCAGGTCCGGACTAGCGGGAGGTGGCACCGGGGAGCTGTTTTTT.

The chain combines TRBV6-5 with TRBJ1-5; D gene uncertain. Germline CDR1 reads MNHEY; CDR2 reads SVGAGI. V dropped 3 bases and J dropped 5 bases, with 14 bases sitting between them. The CDR3 loop spans 15 amino acids. The CDR3 DNA is TGTGCCAGCAGTTATAGTCCCGGATCTGATCAGCCCCAGCATTTT. This encodes CASSYSPGSDQPQHF.